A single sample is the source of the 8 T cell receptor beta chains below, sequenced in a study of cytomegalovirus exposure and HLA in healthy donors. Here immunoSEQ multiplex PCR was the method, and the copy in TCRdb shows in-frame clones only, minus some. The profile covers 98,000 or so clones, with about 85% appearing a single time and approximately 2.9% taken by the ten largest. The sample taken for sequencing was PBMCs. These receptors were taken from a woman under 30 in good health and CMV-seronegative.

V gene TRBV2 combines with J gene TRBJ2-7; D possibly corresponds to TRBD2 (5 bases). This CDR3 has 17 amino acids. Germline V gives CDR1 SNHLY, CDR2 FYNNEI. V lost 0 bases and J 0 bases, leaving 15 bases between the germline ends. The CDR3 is CASSEAIRGPRSYEQYF. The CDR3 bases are TGTGCCAGCAGTGAAGCAATCCGGGGTCCTCGCTCCTACGAGCAGTACTTC.

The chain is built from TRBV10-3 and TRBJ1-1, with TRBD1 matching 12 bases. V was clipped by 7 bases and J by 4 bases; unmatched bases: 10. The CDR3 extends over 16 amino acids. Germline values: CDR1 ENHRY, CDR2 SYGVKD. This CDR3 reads CAIKSMGQGASTEAFF. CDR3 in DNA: TGTGCCATCAAGAGTATGGGACAGGGGGCATCCACTGAAGCTTTCTTT.

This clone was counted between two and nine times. The CDR3 bases are TGTGCCAGCAGCTCCGGACTAGCGTACACCTACGAGCAGTACTTC. Translation: CASSSGLAYTYEQYF. The V gene is TRBV7-2, the J gene TRBJ2-7; 9 bases are a match to TRBD2. From germline, CDR1 is SGHTA and CDR2 FQGNSA. Germline trimming cut 4 bases from V and 2 bases from J; bases unmatched to any gene: 6. The CDR3 contains 15 residues.

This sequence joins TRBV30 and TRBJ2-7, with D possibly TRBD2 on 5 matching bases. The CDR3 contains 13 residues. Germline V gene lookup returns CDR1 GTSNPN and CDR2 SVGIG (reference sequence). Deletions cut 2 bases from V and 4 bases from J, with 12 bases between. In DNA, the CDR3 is TGTGCCTGGAGTTCGGGTTCGGGGTACGAGCAGTACTTC. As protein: CAWSSGSGYEQYF.

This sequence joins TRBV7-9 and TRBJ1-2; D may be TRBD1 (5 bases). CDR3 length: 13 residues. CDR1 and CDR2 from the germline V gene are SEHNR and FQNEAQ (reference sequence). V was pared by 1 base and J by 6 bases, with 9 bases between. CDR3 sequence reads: CASSLVTEDGYTF. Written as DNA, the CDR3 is TGTGCCAGCAGCTTAGTGACAGAGGATGGCTACACCTTC.

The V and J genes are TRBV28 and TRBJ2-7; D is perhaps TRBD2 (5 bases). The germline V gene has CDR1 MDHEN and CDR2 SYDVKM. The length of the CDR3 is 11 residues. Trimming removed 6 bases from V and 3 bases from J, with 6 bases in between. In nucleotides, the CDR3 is TGTGCCAGCAGAAGCGGCTACGAGCAGTACTTC. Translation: CASRSGYEQYF.

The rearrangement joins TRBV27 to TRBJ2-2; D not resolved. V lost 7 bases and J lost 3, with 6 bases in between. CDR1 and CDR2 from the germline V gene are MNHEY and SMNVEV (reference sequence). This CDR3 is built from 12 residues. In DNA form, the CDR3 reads TGTGCCAGCATGGCGGACACCGGGGAGCTGTTTTTT. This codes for CASMADTGELFF.

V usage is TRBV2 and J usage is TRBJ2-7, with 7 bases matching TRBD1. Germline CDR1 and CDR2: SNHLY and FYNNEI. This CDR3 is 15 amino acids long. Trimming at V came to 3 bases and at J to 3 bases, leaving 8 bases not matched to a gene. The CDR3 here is CASSDQTGVSYEQYF. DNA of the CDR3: TGTGCCAGCAGTGACCAAACAGGGGTAAGCTACGAGCAGTACTTC.